This TCR beta chain was recorded in a study of CD8 T cells in ankylosing spondylitis. Findings of the study overall: Made up of eight highly homologous variants, a TCR beta motif appeared characteristic of ankylosing spondylitis blood. As reported, disease-linked clones showed significant enrichment in matched ankylosing spondylitis synovial fluid.

The table lists this clonotype with many counts. Its antigen is as yet unknown. MiXCR, applied by TCRdb to the 5' RACE reads, yields one record per CDR3 protein. Of 250,000 to 300,000 distinct CDR3 sequences listed, around 20% were seen once; the top ten hold roughly 8%. The V gene lost 10 bases and the J gene lost 4 bases, with 14 bases spanning the gap. Germline loops: CDR1 SGHRS, CDR2 YFSETQ. The CDR3 length is 12 residues. The rearrangement links TRBV5-1 to TRBJ1-1, with D possibly being TRBD1 (6 bases). Sequencing was done on a sample of blood, either unsorted or a sorted T cell fraction (not recorded which). The receptor was isolated from a male donor with ankylosing spondylitis or in good health (not recorded which). The CDR3 loop is CASQGRSTEAFF. The CDR3 DNA sequence: TGCGCCTCACAGGGTAGGTCCACTGAAGCTTTCTTT.